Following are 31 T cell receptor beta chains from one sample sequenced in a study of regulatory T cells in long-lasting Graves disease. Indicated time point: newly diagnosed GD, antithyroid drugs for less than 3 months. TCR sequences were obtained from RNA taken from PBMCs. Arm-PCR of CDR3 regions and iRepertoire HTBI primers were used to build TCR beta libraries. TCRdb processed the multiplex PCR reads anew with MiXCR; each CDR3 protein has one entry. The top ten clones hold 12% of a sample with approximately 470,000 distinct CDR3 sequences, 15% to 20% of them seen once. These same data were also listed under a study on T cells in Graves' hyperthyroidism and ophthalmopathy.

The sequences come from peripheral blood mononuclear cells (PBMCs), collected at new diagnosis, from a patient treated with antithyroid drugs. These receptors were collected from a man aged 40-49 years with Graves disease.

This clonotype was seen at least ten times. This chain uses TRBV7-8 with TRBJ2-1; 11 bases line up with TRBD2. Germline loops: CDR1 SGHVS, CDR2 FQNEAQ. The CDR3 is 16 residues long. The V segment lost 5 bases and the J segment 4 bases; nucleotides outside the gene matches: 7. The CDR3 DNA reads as TGTGCCAGCAGCGCGACCGGGACTAGCGGTTACAATGAGCAGTTCTTC. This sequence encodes CASSATGTSGYNEQFF. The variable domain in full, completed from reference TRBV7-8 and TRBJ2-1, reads GAGVSQSPRYKVAKRGQDVALRCDPISGHVSLFWYQQALGQGPEFLTYFQNEAQLDKSGLPSDRFFAERPEGSVSTLKIQRTQQEDSAVYLCASSATGTSGYNEQFFGPGTRLTVL.

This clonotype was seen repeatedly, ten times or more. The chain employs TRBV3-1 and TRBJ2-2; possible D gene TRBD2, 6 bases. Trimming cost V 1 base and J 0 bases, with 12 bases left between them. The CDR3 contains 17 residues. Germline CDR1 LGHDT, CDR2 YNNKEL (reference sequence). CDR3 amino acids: CASSQGSGLPNTGELFF. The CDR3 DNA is TGTGCCAGCAGCCAAGGTAGCGGTCTACCGAACACCGGGGAGCTGTTTTTT.

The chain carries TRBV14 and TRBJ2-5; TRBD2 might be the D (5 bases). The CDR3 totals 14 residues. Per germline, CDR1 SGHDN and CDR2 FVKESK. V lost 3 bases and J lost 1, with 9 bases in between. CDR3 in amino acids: CASSHKDFQETQYF. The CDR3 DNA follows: TGTGCCAGCAGCCATAAGGACTTCCAAGAGACCCAGTACTTC.

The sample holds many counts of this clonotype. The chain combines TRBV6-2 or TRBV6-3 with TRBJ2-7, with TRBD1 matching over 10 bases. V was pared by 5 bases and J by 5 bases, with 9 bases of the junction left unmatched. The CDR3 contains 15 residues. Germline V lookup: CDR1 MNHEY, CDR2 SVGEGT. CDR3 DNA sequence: TGTGCCAGCAGTGACCCGGGACAGGGGTCTGACGAGCAGTACTTC. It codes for CASSDPGQGSDEQYF.

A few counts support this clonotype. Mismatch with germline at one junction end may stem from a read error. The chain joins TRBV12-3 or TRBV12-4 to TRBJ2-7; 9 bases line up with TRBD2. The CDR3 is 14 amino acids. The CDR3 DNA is TGTACCAGCAGAACCGCGCGGGAGGGGTACGAGCAGTACTTC. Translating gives CTSRTAREGYEQYF.

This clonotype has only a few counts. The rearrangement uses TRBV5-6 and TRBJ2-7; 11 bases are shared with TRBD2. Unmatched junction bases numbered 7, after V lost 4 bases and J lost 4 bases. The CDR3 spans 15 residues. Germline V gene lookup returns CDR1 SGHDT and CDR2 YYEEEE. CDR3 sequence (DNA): TGTGCCAGCAGCACACCGGGACTAGCGGAATACGAGCAGTACTTC. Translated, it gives CASSTPGLAEYEQYF.

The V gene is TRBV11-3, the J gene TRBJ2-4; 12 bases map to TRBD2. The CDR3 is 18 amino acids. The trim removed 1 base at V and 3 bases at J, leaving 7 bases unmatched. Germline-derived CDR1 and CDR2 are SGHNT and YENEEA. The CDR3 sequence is CASSLVASGRGSKNIQYF. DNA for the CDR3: TGTGCCAGCAGCTTAGTGGCTAGCGGGAGGGGGAGCAAAAACATTCAGTACTTC.

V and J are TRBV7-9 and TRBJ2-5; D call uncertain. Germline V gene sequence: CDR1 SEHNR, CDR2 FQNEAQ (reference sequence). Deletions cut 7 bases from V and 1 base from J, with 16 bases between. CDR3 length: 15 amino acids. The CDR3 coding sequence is TGTGCCAGCACCACGGTAGAGAGGCTCCAAGAGACCCAGTACTTC. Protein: CASTTVERLQETQYF.

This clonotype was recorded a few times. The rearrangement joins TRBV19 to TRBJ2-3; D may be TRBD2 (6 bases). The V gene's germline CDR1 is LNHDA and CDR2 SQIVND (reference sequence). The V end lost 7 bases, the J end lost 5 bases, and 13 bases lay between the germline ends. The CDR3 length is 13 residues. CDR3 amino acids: CASTTGGGDTQYF. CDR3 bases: TGTGCCAGTACCACCGGGGGAGGAGATACGCAGTATTTT.

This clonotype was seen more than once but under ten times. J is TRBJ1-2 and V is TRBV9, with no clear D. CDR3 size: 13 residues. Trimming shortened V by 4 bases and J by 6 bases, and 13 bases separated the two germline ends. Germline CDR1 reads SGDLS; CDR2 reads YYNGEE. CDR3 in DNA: TGTGCCAGCAGCCCAAGGGAAGGAAATGGCTACACCTTC. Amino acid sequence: CASSPREGNGYTF.

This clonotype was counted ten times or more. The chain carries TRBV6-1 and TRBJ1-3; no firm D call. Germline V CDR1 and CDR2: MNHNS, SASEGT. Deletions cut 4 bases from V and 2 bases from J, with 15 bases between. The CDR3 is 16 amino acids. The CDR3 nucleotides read TGTGCCAGCAGTGTCGCGGCAGGTGCTCCTGGAAACACCATATATTTT. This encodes CASSVAAGAPGNTIYF.

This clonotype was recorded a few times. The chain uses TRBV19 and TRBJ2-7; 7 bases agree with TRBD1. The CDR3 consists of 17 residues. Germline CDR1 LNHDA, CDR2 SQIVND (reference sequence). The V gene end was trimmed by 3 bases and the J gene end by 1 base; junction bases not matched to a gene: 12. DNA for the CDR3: TGTGCCAGTAGTATCGGCCTTAAATGGGACAGATCCTACGAGCAGTACTTC. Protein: CASSIGLKWDRSYEQYF.

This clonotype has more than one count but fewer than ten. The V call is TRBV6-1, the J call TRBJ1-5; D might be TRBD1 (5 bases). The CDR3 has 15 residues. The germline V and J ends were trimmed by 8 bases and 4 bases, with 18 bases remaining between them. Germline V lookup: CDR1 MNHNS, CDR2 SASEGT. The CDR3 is CASLHGRGPNQPQHF. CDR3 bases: TGTGCCAGCCTCCACGGGAGGGGACCAAATCAGCCCCAGCATTTT.

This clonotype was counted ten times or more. In DNA form, the CDR3 reads TGTGCCAGCAGCACGATGGGTCCCACAGATACGCAGTATTTT. Translation gives CASSTMGPTDTQYF. The J gene is TRBJ2-3, the V gene TRBV7-9; D unclear. Per the germline V gene, CDR1 is SEHNR and CDR2 is FQNEAQ (reference sequence). Trimming took off 5 bases at V and 2 bases at J, with 11 bases between the two ends. This CDR3 comprises 14 residues.

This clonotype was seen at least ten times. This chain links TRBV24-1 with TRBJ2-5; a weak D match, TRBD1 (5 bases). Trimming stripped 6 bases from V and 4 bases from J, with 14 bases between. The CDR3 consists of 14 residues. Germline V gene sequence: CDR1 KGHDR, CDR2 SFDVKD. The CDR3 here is CATSFSQGTETQYF. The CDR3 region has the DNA TGTGCCACCAGTTTCTCGCAGGGAACAGAGACCCAGTACTTC.

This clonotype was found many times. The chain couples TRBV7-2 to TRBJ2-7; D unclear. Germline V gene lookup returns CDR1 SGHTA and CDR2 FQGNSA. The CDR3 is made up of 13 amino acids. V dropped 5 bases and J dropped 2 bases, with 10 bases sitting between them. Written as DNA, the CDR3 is TGTGCCAGCAGCCCGCCCAGTCCCTACGAGCAGTACTTC. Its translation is CASSPPSPYEQYF. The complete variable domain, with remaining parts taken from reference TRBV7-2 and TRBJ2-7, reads GAGVSQSPSNKVTEKGKDVELRCDPISGHTALYWYRQSLGQGLEFLIYFQGNSAPDKSGLPSDRFSAERTGGSVSTLTIQRTQQEDSAVYLCASSPPSPYEQYFGPGTRLTVT.

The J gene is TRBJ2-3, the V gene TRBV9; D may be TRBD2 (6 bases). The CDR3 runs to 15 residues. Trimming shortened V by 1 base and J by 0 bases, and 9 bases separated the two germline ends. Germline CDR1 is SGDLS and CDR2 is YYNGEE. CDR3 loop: CASSVLAASTDTQYF. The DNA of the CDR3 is TGTGCCAGCAGCGTATTAGCGGCTAGCACAGATACGCAGTATTTT.

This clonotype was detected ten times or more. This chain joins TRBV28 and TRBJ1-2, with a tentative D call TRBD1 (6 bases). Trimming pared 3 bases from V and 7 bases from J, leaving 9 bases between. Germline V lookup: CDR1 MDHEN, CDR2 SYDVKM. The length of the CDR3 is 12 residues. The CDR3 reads CASSLGAPGYTF. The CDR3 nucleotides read TGTGCCAGCAGTTTGGGGGCCCCTGGCTACACCTTC.

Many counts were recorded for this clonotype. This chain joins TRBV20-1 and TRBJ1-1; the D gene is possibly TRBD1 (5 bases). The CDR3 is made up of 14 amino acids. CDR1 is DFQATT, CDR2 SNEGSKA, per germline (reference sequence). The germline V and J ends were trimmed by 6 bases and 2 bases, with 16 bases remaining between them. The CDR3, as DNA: TGCAGTGCCAGGAGGGGTTTCGAAAACACTGAAGCTTTCTTT. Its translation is CSARRGFENTEAFF.

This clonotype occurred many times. The CDR3 region has the DNA TGTGCCAGCTCTTGGCAAGCTCCTCACGCAACTAATGAAAAACTGTTTTTT. Its protein product is CASSWQAPHATNEKLFF. The chain uses TRBV2 and TRBJ1-4; D gene ambiguous. CDR3 size: 17 residues. CDR1 and CDR2 (germline): SNHLY, FYNNEI. V was trimmed by 8 bases and J by 0 bases, leaving 19 bases between them.

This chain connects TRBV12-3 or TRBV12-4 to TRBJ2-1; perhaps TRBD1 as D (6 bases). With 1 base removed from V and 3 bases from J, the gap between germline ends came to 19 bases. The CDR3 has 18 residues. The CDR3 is CASSLVPKGELYYNEQFF. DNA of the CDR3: TGTGCCAGCAGTTTAGTCCCCAAGGGGGAACTCTACTACAATGAGCAGTTCTTC.

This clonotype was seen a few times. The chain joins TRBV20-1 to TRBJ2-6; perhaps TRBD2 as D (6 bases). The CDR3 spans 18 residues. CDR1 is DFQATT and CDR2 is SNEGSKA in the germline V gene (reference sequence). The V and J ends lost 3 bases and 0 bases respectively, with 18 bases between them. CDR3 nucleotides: TGCAGTGCTAGGCAGGGACTCCGAATTCCCTCTGGGGCCAACGTCCTGACTTTC. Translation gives CSARQGLRIPSGANVLTF.

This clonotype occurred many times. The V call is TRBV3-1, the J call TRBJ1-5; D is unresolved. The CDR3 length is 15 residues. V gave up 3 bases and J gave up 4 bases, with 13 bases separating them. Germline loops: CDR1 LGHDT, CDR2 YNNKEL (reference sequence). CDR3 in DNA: TGTGCCAGCAGCCAGGACCACGGGTTGAATCAGCCCCAGCATTTT. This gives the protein CASSQDHGLNQPQHF. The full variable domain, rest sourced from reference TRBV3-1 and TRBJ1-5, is DTAVSQTPKYLVTQMGNDKSIKCEQNLGHDTMYWYKQDSKKFLKIMFSYNNKELIINETVPNRFSPKSPDKAHLNLHINSLELGDSAVYFCASSQDHGLNQPQHFGDGTRLSIL.

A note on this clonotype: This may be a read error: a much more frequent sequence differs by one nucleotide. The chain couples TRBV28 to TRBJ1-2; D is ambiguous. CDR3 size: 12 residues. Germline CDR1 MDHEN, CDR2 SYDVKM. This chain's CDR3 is CVSKLTSYGYTF. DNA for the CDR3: TGTGTCAGCAAGTTGACCTCCTATGGCTACACCTTC.

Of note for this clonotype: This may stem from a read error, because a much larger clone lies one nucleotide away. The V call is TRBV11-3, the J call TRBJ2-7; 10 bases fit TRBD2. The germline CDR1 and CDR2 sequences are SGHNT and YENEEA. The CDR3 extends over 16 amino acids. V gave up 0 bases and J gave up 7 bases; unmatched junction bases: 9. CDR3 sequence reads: CASSLDQASGRDEQYF. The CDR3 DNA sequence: TGTGCCAGCAGCTTAGATCAGGCTAGCGGGAGAGATGAGCAGTACTTC.

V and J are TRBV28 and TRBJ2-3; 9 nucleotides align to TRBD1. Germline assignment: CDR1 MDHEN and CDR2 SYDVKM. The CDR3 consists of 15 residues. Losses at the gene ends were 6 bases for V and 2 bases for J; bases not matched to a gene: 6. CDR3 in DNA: TGTGCCAGCAGGATGACAGGGGGGAACACAGATACGCAGTATTTT. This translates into CASRMTGGNTDTQYF.

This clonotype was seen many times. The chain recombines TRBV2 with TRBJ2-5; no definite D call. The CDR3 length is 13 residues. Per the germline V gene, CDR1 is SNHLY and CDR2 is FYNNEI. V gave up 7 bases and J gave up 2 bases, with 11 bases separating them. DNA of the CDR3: TGTGCCAGCATTAACCACAGACAAGAGACCCAGTACTTC. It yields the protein CASINHRQETQYF.

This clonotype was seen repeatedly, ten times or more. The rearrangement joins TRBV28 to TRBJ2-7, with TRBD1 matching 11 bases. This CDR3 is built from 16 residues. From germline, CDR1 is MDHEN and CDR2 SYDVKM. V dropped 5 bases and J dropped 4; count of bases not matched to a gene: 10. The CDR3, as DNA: TGTGCCAGCAGTCCGGCCGGACAGGGGGCTGGTTACGAGCAGTACTTC. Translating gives CASSPAGQGAGYEQYF. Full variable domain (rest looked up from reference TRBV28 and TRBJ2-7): DVKVTQSSRYLVKRTGEKVFLECVQDMDHENMFWYRQDPGLGLRLIYFSYDVKMKEKGDIPEGYSVSREKKERFSLILESASTNQTSMYLCASSPAGQGAGYEQYFGPGTRLTVT.

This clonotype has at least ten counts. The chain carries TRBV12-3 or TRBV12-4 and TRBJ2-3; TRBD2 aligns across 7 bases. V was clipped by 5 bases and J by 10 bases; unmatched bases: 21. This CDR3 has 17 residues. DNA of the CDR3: TGTGCCAGCAGTCCTAGCTCCGGGGGAGGGCCGGGGGGTGCGCAGTATTTT. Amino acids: CASSPSSGGGPGGAQYF.

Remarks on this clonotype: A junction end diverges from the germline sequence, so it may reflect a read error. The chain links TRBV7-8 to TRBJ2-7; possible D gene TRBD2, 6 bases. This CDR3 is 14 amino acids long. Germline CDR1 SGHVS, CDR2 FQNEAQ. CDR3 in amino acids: CASSQSRGSYERYF. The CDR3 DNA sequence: TGTGCCAGCAGCCAGTCACGGGGGTCCTACGAGCGGTACTTC.

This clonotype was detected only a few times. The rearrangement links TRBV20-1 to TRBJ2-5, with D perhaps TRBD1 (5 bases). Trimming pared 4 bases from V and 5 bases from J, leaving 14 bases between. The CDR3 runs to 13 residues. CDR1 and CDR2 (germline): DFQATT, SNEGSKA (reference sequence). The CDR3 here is CSATATVKETQYF. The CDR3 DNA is TGCAGTGCTACCGCGACAGTCAAGGAGACCCAGTACTTC.